Listed below are T cell receptor beta chains from one sample, sequenced in a study of T-cell memory formation after mild COVID-19. TCRdb ran MiXCR on the 5' RACE reads and lists one entry per CDR3 protein. The sample has fewer than 500,000 distinct CDR3 sequences, roughly 23% seen once; the top ten hold approximately 13%. Sequences were obtained from PBMCs or a T cell subset sorted from them (not recorded which). The source is an adult woman who had mild COVID-19 (a few samples of this study predate the infection). Cell type and time point are not known. CDR3s include the opening cysteine and the closing phenylalanine or tryptophan. The D gene is left open where the match is weak. Expanded clones get a size class; other rows say once, few or many, or leave the size out.

TRBD2	NA	TRBV20-1	TRBJ2-3	CSASGGGALYPTDTQYF	TGCAGTGCTAGTGGGGGAGGGGCGCTTTATCCCACAGATACGCAGTATTTT
TRBD1	NA	TRBV5-1	TRBJ2-1	CASSLGPTGGEQFF	TGCGCCAGCAGCTTGGGCCCTACAGGGGGAGAGCAGTTCTTC
NA	few	TRBV5-5	TRBJ2-2	CASSLAEHGELFF	TGTGCCAGCAGCTTGGCCGAACACGGGGAGCTGTTTTTT
NA	NA	TRBV6-5	TRBJ2-7	CASSYSGGARTYEQYF	TGTGCCAGCAGTTACTCGGGGGGGGCGAGGACCTACGAGCAGTACTTC
NA	NA	TRBV27	TRBJ1-1	CASRPAAALNTEAFF	TGTGCCAGCAGGCCAGCGGCAGCATTGAACACTGAAGCTTTCTTT
NA	NA	TRBV24-1	TRBJ2-1	CATSDPRLHEQFF	TGTGCCACCAGTGATCCTCGTCTACATGAGCAGTTCTTC
TRBD1	few	TRBV7-9	TRBJ2-3	CASSLTGVIDTQYF	TGTGCCAGCAGCCTCACAGGGGTAATAGATACGCAGTATTTT
NA	NA	TRBV12-3/TRBV12-4	TRBJ1-5	CASSWVPFLIQPQHF	TGTGCCAGCAGTTGGGTACCATTTTTGATTCAGCCCCAGCATTTT
NA	NA	TRBV7-9	TRBJ2-6	CASSLLQGSGANVLTF	TGTGCCAGCAGCCTACTGCAAGGCTCTGGGGCCAACGTCCTGACTTTC
NA	NA	TRBV3-1	TRBJ2-7	CASSLRGAGRYEQYF	TGTGCCAGCAGCCTAAGGGGGGCAGGGCGGTACGAGCAGTACTTC
TRBD2	few	TRBV4-3	TRBJ2-7	CASSQELAQSSYEQYF	TGCGCCAGCAGCCAAGAACTAGCGCAGAGCTCCTACGAGCAGTACTTC
TRBD2	few	TRBV4-2	TRBJ2-2	CASSLLAGGQSGELFF	TGTGCCAGCAGCCTCCTAGCGGGGGGGCAGTCCGGGGAGCTGTTTTTT
TRBD2	NA	TRBV5-1	TRBJ2-5	CASSVTSAQETQYF	TGCGCCAGCAGCGTTACTAGCGCACAAGAGACCCAGTACTTC
TRBD1	NA	TRBV5-1	TRBJ2-5	CASSLAPGQAQETQYF	TGCGCCAGCAGCCTTGCCCCGGGACAGGCGCAAGAGACCCAGTACTTC
NA	NA	TRBV7-2	TRBJ2-5	CASSLDLAGTQYF	TGTGCCAGCAGCTTAGACCTAGCAGGGACCCAGTACTTC
TRBD2	NA	TRBV7-2	TRBJ2-1	CASSSQVIAGDGEQFF	TGTGCCAGCAGCTCCCAGGTGATAGCGGGAGATGGTGAGCAGTTCTTC
TRBD1	NA	TRBV5-1	TRBJ2-7	CASSLVRDRTYEQYF	TGCGCCAGCAGCTTGGTAAGGGACAGGACCTACGAGCAGTACTTC
NA	many	TRBV7-2	TRBJ2-2	CASSLRPPNTGELFF	TGTGCCAGCAGCTTAAGGCCTCCCAACACCGGGGAGCTGTTTTTT
NA	NA	TRBV14	TRBJ2-5	CASSQRARAPQETQYF	TGTGCCAGCAGCCAACGCGCGCGGGCACCCCAAGAGACCCAGTACTTC
TRBD1	many	TRBV11-2	TRBJ2-7	CASSFGQGPSEQYF	TGTGCCAGCAGCTTCGGACAGGGCCCAAGCGAGCAGTACTTC
TRBD1	NA	TRBV7-3	TRBJ1-6	CASSQGVRTDAGNSPLHF	TGTGCCAGCAGCCAGGGGGTCAGAACAGACGCCGGGAATTCACCCCTCCACTTT
TRBD2	NA	TRBV7-2	TRBJ2-3	CASSPRLAGAPSTDTQYF	TGTGCCAGCAGCCCTCGACTAGCGGGGGCCCCAAGCACAGATACGCAGTATTTT
TRBD1	many	TRBV7-9	TRBJ2-2	CASSSDRAGDTGELFF	TGTGCCAGCAGCTCCGACAGGGCGGGCGACACCGGGGAGCTGTTTTTT
TRBD2	few	TRBV11-2	TRBJ2-1	CASSLDLLSGRALHNEQFF	TGTGCCAGCAGCTTAGATTTGCTAAGCGGGAGGGCCCTCCACAATGAGCAGTTCTTC
TRBD2	few	TRBV10-3	TRBJ2-3	CAISESAGEITDTQYF	TGTGCCATCAGTGAATCAGCGGGGGAGATCACAGATACGCAGTATTTT
NA	NA	TRBV2	TRBJ2-4	CASTALEENIQYF	TGTGCCAGCACCGCTTTGGAGGAAAACATTCAGTACTTC